This T cell receptor (beta chain) is drawn from a study of blood T cell repertoires in COVID-19. Study-level information: Samples taken during acute and convalescent COVID-19 were collected in the United States, Italy and Spain. The cDNA or gDNA used as material had been derived from T cells, B-cell-depleted T cells, or PBMCs.

The V gene's germline CDR1 is MNHEY and CDR2 SVGAGI. V was pared by 2 bases and J by 2 bases, with 10 bases between. This CDR3 comprises 16 residues. Sequencing used immunoSEQ multiplex PCR; TCRdb keeps in-frame clones, though not all of them. The sample includes about 180,000 clones, 75% to 90% of them seen just once. The clonotype originates from a human donor with active or convalescent COVID-19. The donor label of this sample is uncertain. The specimen was peripheral blood. This sequence joins TRBV6-5 and TRBJ2-6; D gene unclear. CDR3: CASSYAYYTGANVLTF. CDR3 in DNA: TGTGCCAGCAGTTACGCGTACTACACTGGGGCCAACGTCCTGACTTTC.